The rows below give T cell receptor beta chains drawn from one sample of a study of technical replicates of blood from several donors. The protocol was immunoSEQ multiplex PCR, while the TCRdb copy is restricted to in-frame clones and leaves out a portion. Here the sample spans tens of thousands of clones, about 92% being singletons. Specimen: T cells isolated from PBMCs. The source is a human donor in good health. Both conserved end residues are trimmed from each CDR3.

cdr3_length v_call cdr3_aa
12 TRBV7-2 ASSPWTSGNEQF
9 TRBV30 ARRGFNTQY
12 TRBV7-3 ASSTSGTLDTQY
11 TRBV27 ASSLLGGYGYT
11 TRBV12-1 ATQGDSNTEAF
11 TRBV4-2 ASSTGSDNEQF
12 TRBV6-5 ASSITGNVNEQF
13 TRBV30 AWDTGGAGDQPQH
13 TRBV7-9 ASSLGGLAGNEQF
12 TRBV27 ASSLRTGSYEQY
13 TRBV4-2 ASSQRDRGQETQY
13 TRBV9 ASSVAGSGANVLT
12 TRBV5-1 ASSPGGPNTEAF
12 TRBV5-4 ASSLGQYQETQY
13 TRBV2 ASSTDRGRQETQY
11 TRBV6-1 ASSDRGNQPQH
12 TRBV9 ASSKLDTTGELF
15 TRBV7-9 ASSVWEIRVAKNIQY
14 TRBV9 ASSPNLAVTYNEQF
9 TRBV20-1 SAGQDTEAF
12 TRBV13 ASSSVTGNYGYT
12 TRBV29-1 SVENGTSSYEQY
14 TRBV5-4 ASSLPGLYNTGELF
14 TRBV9 ASSVVERENTGELF
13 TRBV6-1 ASGVGRGRNYGYT
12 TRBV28 ALQGRAGTDTQY
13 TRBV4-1 ASSQDRSGTNEQF
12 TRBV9 ASSVRGTGYEQY
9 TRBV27 ASSIAGEAF
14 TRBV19 ASREGTGGASQPQH
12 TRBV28 ASRVAGESSEQF
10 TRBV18 ASSTGGNEQF
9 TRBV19 ASSQYNEQF
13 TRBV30 AWSGSGTAYNEQF
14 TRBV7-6 ASSYVALAGDSEQF
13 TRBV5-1 ASSLGTGPAYEQY